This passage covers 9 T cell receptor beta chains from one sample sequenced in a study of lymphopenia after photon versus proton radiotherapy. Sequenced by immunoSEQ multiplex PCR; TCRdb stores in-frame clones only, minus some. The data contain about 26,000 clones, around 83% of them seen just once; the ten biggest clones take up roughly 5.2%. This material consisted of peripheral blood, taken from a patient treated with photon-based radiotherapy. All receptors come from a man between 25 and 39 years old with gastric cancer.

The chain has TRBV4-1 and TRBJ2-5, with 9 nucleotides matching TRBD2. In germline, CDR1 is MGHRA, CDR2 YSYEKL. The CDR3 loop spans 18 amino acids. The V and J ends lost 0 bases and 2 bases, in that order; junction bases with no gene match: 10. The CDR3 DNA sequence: TGCGCCAGCAGCCAAGATCGGTCGGTAGCGGGGGCGCAAGAGACCCAGTACTTC. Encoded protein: CASSQDRSVAGAQETQYF.

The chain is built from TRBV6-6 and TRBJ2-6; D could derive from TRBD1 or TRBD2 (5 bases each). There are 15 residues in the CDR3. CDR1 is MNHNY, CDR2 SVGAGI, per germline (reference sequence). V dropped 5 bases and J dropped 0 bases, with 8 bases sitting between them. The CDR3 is CASSPGTSGANVLTF. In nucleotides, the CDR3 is TGTGCCAGCAGTCCAGGGACCTCTGGGGCCAACGTCCTGACTTTC.

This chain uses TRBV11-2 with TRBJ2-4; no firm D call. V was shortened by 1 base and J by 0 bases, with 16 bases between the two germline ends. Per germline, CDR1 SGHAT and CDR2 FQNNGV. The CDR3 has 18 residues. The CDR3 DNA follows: TGTGCCAGCAGCTTAGGGGCCCCCCGTGGTCTAGCCAAAAACATTCAGTACTTC. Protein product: CASSLGAPRGLAKNIQYF.

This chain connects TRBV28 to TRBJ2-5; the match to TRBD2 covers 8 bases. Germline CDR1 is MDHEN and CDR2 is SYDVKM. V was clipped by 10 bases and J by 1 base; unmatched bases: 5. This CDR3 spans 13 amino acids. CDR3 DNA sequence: TGTGCCACGTCTAGCGGGTCCCAAGAGACCCAGTACTTC. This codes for CATSSGSQETQYF.

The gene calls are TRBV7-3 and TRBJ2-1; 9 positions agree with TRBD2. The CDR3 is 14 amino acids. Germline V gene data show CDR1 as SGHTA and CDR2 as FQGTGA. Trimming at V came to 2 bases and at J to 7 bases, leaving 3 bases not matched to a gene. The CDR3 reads CASSLAGGPNEQFF. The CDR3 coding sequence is TGTGCCAGCAGCTTAGCGGGAGGGCCGAATGAGCAGTTCTTC.

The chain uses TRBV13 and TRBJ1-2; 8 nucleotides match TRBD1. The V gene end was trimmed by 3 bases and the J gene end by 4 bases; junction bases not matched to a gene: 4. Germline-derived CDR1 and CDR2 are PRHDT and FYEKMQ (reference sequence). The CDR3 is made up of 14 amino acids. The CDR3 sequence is CASSFQGAGYGYTF. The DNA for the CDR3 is TGTGCCAGCAGCTTCCAGGGGGCAGGCTATGGCTACACCTTC.

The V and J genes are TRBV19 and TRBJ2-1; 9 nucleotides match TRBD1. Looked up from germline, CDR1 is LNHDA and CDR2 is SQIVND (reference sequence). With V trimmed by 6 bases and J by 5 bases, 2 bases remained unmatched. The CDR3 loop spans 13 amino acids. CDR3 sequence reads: CASSRDRDNEQFF. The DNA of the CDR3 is TGTGCCAGTAGCCGGGACAGGGACAATGAGCAGTTCTTC.

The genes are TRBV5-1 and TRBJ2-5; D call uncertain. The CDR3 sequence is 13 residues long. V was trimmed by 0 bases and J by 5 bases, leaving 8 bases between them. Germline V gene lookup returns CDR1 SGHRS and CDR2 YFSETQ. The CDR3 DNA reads TGCGCCAGCAGCTTGGAAGGGCAGGAGACCCAGTACTTC. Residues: CASSLEGQETQYF. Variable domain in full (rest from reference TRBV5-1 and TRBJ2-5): KAGVTQTPRYLIKTRGQQVTLSCSPISGHRSVSWYQQTPGQGLQFLFEYFSETQRNKGNFPGRFSGRQFSNSRSEMNVSTLELGDSALYLCASSLEGQETQYFGPGTRLLVL.

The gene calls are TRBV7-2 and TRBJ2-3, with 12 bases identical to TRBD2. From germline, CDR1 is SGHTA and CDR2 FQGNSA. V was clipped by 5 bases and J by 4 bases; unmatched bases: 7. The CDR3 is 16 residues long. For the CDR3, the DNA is TGTGCCAGCAGCCGATCTAGCGGGGGGGCCTCAGATACGCAGTATTTT. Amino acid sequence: CASSRSSGGASDTQYF.